This entry concerns a single TCR beta chain. Germline values: CDR1 SNHLY, CDR2 FYNNEI. The CDR3 has 18 amino acids. The V gene end was trimmed by 2 bases and the J gene end by 3 bases; junction bases not matched to a gene: 8. This specimen comes from a study of shared clonotypes between healthy human individuals. Deep-level running was used for the assay. Over several immunoSEQ plates, each subset's genomic DNA was distributed in even portions. Some clones are missing from TCRdb's copy, which holds only in-frame ones; the method was immunoSEQ multiplex PCR. This repertoire shows approximately 2,200,000 clones, 85% to 95% found once; its top ten account for over 1.5%. CD45RO-negative, CCR7-positively selected cells formed the naive CD8 fraction, excluding terminally differentiated effector memory CD45RA+ cells. All participating donors were Caucasian adults from Nashville, Tennessee.

The sample taken for sequencing was naive CD8+ T cells from PBMCs. The chain uses TRBV2 and TRBJ2-7; 15 positions match TRBD2. The TCR sequence derives from a man aged 18 to 35 in good health. Some clones in this sample may be carry-over from other donors' samples. CDR3 protein: CASSERTSGRAMNYEQYF. The CDR3 region has the DNA TGTGCCAGCAGTGAAAGGACTAGCGGGAGGGCGATGAACTACGAGCAGTACTTC.